This TCR beta chain was sequenced during a study of blood T cell repertoires in COVID-19. Study in general: Sites across the United States, Italy and Spain contributed samples from acute and convalescent COVID-19. Nucleic acid was either cDNA or gDNA, and it came from T cells, B-cell-depleted T cells, or PBMCs.

V lost 5 bases and J lost 4; bases outside the gene matches: 5. Germline V lookup: CDR1 LNHDA, CDR2 SQIVND (reference sequence). The CDR3 loop spans 14 amino acids. Original methodology: Researchers report that nucleated cell counts were estimated from reference gene primer amplification. The protocol was immunoSEQ multiplex PCR, while the TCRdb copy is restricted to in-frame clones and leaves out a portion. V and J calls and clone size follow that table, whereas D and trimming were derived from the DNA. This table holds more than 45,000 clones, 80% to 95% found once. The sequencing sample was made of peripheral blood. The receptor's source is a human donor in a cohort sampled during active COVID-19. J is TRBJ1-1 and V is TRBV19, with TRBD1 matching 9 bases. In DNA form, the CDR3 reads TGTGCCAGTAGTGTACAGGGGGCGAGCACTGAAGCTTTCTTT. Protein sequence: CASSVQGASTEAFF.